The sequence of this T cell receptor beta chain was determined in a study of blood T cell repertoires in COVID-19. About the research overall: Acute and convalescent COVID-19 specimens originated in the United States, Italy and Spain.

The CDR3 is 21 residues long. Germline loops: CDR1 PRHDT, CDR2 FYEKMQ (reference sequence). Trimming took 6 bases from V and 0 from J; bases not matched to a gene: 21. In the original processing: Scientists estimated how many nucleated cells there were by amplifying reference gene primers. Clones were read by immunoSEQ multiplex PCR, and TCRdb kept only the in-frame ones, dropping some. V, J and clone size derive from that table, while D and trimming were established from the DNA sequence. The repertoire holds around 63,000 clones, 81% seen once, with about 26% in the top ten. The receptor was derived from a woman at least 80 years old with active or convalescent COVID-19. The sequenced material came from peripheral blood. The J gene is TRBJ2-1, the V gene TRBV13; 9 nucleotides line up with TRBD2. Here the CDR3 DNA reads TGTGCCAGCAGATTAACGCTTCGGAGTAGCGGGGGCCAGAGCTCCTACAATGAGCAGTTCTTC. Amino acid sequence: CASRLTLRSSGGQSSYNEQFF.